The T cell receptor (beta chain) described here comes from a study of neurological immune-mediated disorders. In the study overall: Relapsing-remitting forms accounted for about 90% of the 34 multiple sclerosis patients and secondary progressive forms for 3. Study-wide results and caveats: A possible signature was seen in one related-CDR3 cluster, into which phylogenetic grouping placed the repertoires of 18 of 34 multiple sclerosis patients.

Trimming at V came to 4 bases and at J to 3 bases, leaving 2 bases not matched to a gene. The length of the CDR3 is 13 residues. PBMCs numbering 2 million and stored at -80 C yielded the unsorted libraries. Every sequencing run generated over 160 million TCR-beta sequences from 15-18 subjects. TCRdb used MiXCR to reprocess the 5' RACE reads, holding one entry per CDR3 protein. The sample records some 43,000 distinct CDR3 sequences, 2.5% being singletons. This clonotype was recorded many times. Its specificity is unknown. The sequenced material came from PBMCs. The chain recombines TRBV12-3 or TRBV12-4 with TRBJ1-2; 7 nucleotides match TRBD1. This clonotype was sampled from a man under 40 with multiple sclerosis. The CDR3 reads CASSSGTDYGYTF. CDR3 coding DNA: TGTGCCAGCAGTTCCGGGACAGACTATGGCTACACCTTC.